This T cell receptor (beta chain) was captured in a study of cytomegalovirus exposure and HLA in healthy donors. About the study: Roughly 77 million unique TCRs from HLA-typed donors made up an early data release. Study findings and constraints: An analysis done earlier found most TCR beta V segments productive about 90% or about 30% of the time.

Primers: 60 Vbeta forward and 13 Jbeta reverse. The method was immunoSEQ multiplex PCR; TCRdb's version includes in-frame clones alone and lacks a portion of them. The sample has about 200,000 clones, 70% to 80% seen once. The CDR3 length is 13 residues. Losses at the gene ends were 7 bases for V and 3 bases for J; bases not matched to a gene: 4. Germline V CDR1 and CDR2: MNHNS, SASEGT. This clone was counted a few times. Its matching antigen is unknown. The sequencing input was PBMCs. The V call is TRBV6-1, the J call TRBJ2-7; 9 positions agree with TRBD1. This sequence originates from a man aged 25 to 40 in good health and CMV-seronegative. The CDR3 spells CASKWDRVYEQYF. The DNA for the CDR3 is TGTGCCAGCAAATGGGACAGGGTCTACGAGCAGTACTTC.